The rows below give T cell receptor beta chains drawn from one sample of a study of cytomegalovirus exposure and HLA in healthy donors. TCRdb's copy holds only in-frame clones and misses some; the assay was immunoSEQ multiplex PCR. The sample has roughly 150,000 clones, roughly 80% seen once. The sequenced sample consisted of PBMCs. The receptors stem from a man aged 18 to 35 in good health and CMV-seropositive. Each CDR3 is given with its conserved first and last residue. A D gene is named only where the DNA matches it firmly. Some rows mark clone size as missing; the rest say once, few, many or name a class of expanded clone.

j_gene,abundance,d_gene,len,v_gene,CDR3aa,CDR3nt
TRBJ2-7,.,.,15,TRBV2,CASSLGQGGSYEQYF,TGTGCCAGCAGTTTGGGGCAGGGAGGTTCCTACGAGCAGTACTTC
TRBJ2-2,.,.,15,TRBV7-9,CASSPDNPWTGELFF,TGTGCCAGCAGCCCGGACAACCCGTGGACCGGGGAGCTGTTTTTT
TRBJ2-1,.,.,15,TRBV4-1,CASSHGQTAYNEQFF,TGCGCCAGCAGCCACGGACAGACAGCCTACAATGAGCAGTTCTTC
TRBJ2-1,.,TRBD2,15,TRBV28,CASTGPLAGYNEQFF,TGTGCCAGCACCGGCCCCCTAGCGGGCTACAATGAGCAGTTCTTC
TRBJ2-7,.,.,14,TRBV10-3,CAISGTSSSYEQYF,TGTGCCATCAGTGGGACTTCGAGCTCCTACGAGCAGTACTTC
TRBJ1-5,once,TRBD1,13,TRBV2,CASRDRGRQPQHF,TGTGCCAGCCGCGACAGGGGTCGTCAGCCCCAGCATTTT
TRBJ1-5,few,TRBD1,14,TRBV19,CASSLIQGRQPQHF,TGTGCCAGTAGTCTAATACAGGGGAGACAGCCCCAGCATTTT
TRBJ2-7,few,TRBD2,18,TRBV28,CASSPPGLAGAVGYEQYF,TGTGCCAGCAGCCCTCCGGGACTAGCGGGAGCAGTGGGCTACGAGCAGTACTTC
TRBJ1-6,once,.,14,TRBV11-1,CASSSYMRESPLHF,TGTGCCAGCAGCTCCTACATGAGGGAATCACCCCTCCACTTT
TRBJ2-6,.,TRBD1,16,TRBV19,CASSYRGLTGANVLTF,TGTGCCAGTAGTTACAGGGGGCTAACTGGGGCCAACGTCCTGACTTTC
TRBJ2-1,.,TRBD2,17,TRBV14,CASSQRHSGSSYNEQFF,TGTGCCAGCAGCCAACGACATAGCGGGAGCTCCTACAATGAGCAGTTCTTC
TRBJ1-2,.,.,13,TRBV6-1,CASSDQGTYGYTF,TGTGCCAGCAGTGACCAGGGGACCTATGGCTACACCTTC
TRBJ2-5,.,.,16,TRBV11-2,CASSLGGSGWQETQYF,TGTGCCAGCAGCTTAGGAGGGTCGGGCTGGCAAGAGACCCAGTACTTC
TRBJ1-5,.,TRBD1,14,TRBV30,CAITRGDLNQPQHF,TGTGCCATAACCAGGGGGGACCTCAATCAGCCCCAGCATTTT
TRBJ1-1,.,TRBD1,16,TRBV27,CASSLLAGGMNTEAFF,TGTGCCAGCAGTTTATTGGCAGGGGGGATGAACACTGAAGCTTTCTTT
TRBJ1-4,few,.,13,TRBV19,CASRPTEDEKLFF,TGTGCCAGCCGGCCTACCGAGGATGAAAAACTGTTTTTT
TRBJ1-5,.,.,15,TRBV19,CASSLTGNSNQPQHF,TGTGCCAGTAGTCTGACAGGAAATAGCAATCAGCCCCAGCATTTT
TRBJ1-5,.,.,16,TRBV7-8,CASSLGGGGTIQPQHF,TGTGCCAGCAGCTTAGGAGGGGGGGGCACAATTCAGCCCCAGCATTTT
TRBJ1-3,medium-sized,TRBD1,14,TRBV6-5,CASSYPQGGNTIYF,TGTGCCAGCAGTTACCCCCAGGGGGGCAACACCATATATTTT
TRBJ1-4,few,.,14,TRBV4-1,CASSLQGINEKLFF,TGCGCCAGCAGCCTTCAGGGGATTAATGAAAAACTGTTTTTT
TRBJ1-2,once,TRBD1,13,TRBV28,CASSRGTLYGYTF,TGTGCCAGCAGCAGGGGGACGCTCTATGGCTACACCTTC
TRBJ2-5,.,.,10,TRBV20-1,CSGLKETQYF,TGCAGTGGGCTGAAAGAGACCCAGTACTTC
TRBJ2-2,.,TRBD1,14,TRBV19,CASSWTGDTGELFF,TGTGCCAGTAGTTGGACAGGGGACACCGGGGAGCTGTTTTTT
TRBJ2-5,.,.,10,TRBV20-1,CSADGATQYF,TGCAGTGCGGATGGGGCCACCCAGTACTTC
TRBJ2-6,medium-sized,.,15,TRBV4-2,CASSLKQSGANVLTF,TGTGCCAGCAGCCTGAAACAGTCTGGGGCCAACGTCCTGACTTTC
TRBJ2-3,.,TRBD1,16,TRBV30,CAWSPWTGGGTDTQYF,TGTGCCTGGAGTCCTTGGACAGGCGGCGGCACAGATACGCAGTATTTT
TRBJ2-2,.,.,16,TRBV7-2,CASSLALAANTGELFF,TGTGCCAGCAGCTTAGCCTTAGCGGCGAACACCGGGGAGCTGTTTTTT
TRBJ1-5,.,TRBD1,14,TRBV2,CASSVQGSYQPQHF,TGTGCCAGCAGTGTACAGGGGAGCTATCAGCCCCAGCATTTT
TRBJ2-1,.,.,15,TRBV5-1,CASSLGSRVVNEQFF,TGCGCCAGCAGCTTGGGGTCCAGGGTGGTCAATGAGCAGTTCTTC
TRBJ2-3,once,.,13,TRBV29-1,CSVFPGPPDTQYF,TGCAGCGTTTTCCCAGGGCCTCCAGATACGCAGTATTTT
TRBJ2-7,once,.,15,TRBV28,CASSYGGRSSYEQYF,TGTGCCAGCAGTTACGGGGGACGTAGCTCCTACGAGCAGTACTTC
TRBJ2-5,.,TRBD1,14,TRBV29-1,CSVPGQGARETQYF,TGCAGCGTTCCGGGACAGGGGGCTCGAGAGACCCAGTACTTC
TRBJ2-7,.,.,14,TRBV5-4,CASSLAADRKEQYF,TGTGCCAGCAGCTTGGCGGCCGACAGGAAGGAGCAGTACTTC
TRBJ2-7,.,TRBD2,15,TRBV10-1,CASSEVPSGSYEQYF,TGCGCCAGCAGTGAGGTACCGAGCGGGAGCTACGAGCAGTACTTC
TRBJ1-4,.,TRBD1,14,TRBV6-1,CASSWDRVGEKLFF,TGTGCCAGCAGCTGGGACAGGGTCGGAGAAAAACTGTTTTTT
TRBJ2-1,.,TRBD1,15,TRBV19,CASSLRGGGPNEQFF,TGTGCCAGTAGTCTTAGAGGGGGCGGCCCAAATGAGCAGTTCTTC
TRBJ1-5,once,.,15,TRBV28,CASSLLQPNNQPQHF,TGTGCCAGCAGTTTATTACAGCCGAACAATCAGCCCCAGCATTTT
TRBJ2-7,.,TRBD2,13,TRBV27,CASSLAGAYEQYF,TGTGCCAGCTCGTTAGCGGGAGCATACGAGCAGTACTTC
TRBJ2-3,.,TRBD2,16,TRBV18,CASSPRLAGGADTQYF,TGTGCCAGCTCACCAAGGCTAGCGGGAGGGGCAGATACGCAGTATTTT
TRBJ1-1,.,.,14,TRBV7-9,CASSQQLTNTEAFF,TGCGCCAGCAGCCAACAACTAACTAACACTGAAGCTTTCTTT
TRBJ1-1,.,.,17,TRBV11-2,CASSLASIRSLNTEAFF,TGTGCCAGCAGCTTAGCCTCGATTAGAAGCTTGAACACTGAAGCTTTCTTT
TRBJ1-1,.,TRBD1,13,TRBV2,CASSKDRGTEAFF,TGTGCCAGCAGTAAAGACAGGGGCACTGAAGCTTTCTTT